This T cell receptor (beta chain) was captured in a study of blood T cells in healthy people across ages. Germline V lookup: CDR1 SGDLS, CDR2 YYNGEE. V was pared by 2 bases and J by 9 bases, with 8 bases of the junction left unmatched. This CDR3 is 14 amino acids long. With respect to this clonotype: No antigen is known for it.

A second PCR, run for roughly 7 to 11 cycles, used a sample-barcoded 5' primer plus a J-beta primer mix. Each sample provided no less than 2.5 million CDR3-containing paired-end reads. TCRdb re-called the 5' RACE reads through MiXCR, storing one row per CDR3 protein. Seen here are about 1.6 million distinct CDR3 sequences, around 36% observed once, and the top ten hold about 11%. The donors, aged about 6 to 100, were healthy Caucasians from Russia. Overall study results and limits: Unsorted PBMC input precluded a conclusive naive versus antigen-experienced comparison. There was no known CMV status for donors, so expanded clonotype changes were possibly confounded.

This TCR came from a woman aged 25 to 39 in good health. This chain uses TRBV9 with TRBJ2-1; TRBD2 agrees at 7 bases. The specimen sequenced was blood. The CDR3 nucleotides are TGTGCCAGCAGCGTTGCGGGGGTTAACACTGAGCAGTTCTTC. Amino acids: CASSVAGVNTEQFF.